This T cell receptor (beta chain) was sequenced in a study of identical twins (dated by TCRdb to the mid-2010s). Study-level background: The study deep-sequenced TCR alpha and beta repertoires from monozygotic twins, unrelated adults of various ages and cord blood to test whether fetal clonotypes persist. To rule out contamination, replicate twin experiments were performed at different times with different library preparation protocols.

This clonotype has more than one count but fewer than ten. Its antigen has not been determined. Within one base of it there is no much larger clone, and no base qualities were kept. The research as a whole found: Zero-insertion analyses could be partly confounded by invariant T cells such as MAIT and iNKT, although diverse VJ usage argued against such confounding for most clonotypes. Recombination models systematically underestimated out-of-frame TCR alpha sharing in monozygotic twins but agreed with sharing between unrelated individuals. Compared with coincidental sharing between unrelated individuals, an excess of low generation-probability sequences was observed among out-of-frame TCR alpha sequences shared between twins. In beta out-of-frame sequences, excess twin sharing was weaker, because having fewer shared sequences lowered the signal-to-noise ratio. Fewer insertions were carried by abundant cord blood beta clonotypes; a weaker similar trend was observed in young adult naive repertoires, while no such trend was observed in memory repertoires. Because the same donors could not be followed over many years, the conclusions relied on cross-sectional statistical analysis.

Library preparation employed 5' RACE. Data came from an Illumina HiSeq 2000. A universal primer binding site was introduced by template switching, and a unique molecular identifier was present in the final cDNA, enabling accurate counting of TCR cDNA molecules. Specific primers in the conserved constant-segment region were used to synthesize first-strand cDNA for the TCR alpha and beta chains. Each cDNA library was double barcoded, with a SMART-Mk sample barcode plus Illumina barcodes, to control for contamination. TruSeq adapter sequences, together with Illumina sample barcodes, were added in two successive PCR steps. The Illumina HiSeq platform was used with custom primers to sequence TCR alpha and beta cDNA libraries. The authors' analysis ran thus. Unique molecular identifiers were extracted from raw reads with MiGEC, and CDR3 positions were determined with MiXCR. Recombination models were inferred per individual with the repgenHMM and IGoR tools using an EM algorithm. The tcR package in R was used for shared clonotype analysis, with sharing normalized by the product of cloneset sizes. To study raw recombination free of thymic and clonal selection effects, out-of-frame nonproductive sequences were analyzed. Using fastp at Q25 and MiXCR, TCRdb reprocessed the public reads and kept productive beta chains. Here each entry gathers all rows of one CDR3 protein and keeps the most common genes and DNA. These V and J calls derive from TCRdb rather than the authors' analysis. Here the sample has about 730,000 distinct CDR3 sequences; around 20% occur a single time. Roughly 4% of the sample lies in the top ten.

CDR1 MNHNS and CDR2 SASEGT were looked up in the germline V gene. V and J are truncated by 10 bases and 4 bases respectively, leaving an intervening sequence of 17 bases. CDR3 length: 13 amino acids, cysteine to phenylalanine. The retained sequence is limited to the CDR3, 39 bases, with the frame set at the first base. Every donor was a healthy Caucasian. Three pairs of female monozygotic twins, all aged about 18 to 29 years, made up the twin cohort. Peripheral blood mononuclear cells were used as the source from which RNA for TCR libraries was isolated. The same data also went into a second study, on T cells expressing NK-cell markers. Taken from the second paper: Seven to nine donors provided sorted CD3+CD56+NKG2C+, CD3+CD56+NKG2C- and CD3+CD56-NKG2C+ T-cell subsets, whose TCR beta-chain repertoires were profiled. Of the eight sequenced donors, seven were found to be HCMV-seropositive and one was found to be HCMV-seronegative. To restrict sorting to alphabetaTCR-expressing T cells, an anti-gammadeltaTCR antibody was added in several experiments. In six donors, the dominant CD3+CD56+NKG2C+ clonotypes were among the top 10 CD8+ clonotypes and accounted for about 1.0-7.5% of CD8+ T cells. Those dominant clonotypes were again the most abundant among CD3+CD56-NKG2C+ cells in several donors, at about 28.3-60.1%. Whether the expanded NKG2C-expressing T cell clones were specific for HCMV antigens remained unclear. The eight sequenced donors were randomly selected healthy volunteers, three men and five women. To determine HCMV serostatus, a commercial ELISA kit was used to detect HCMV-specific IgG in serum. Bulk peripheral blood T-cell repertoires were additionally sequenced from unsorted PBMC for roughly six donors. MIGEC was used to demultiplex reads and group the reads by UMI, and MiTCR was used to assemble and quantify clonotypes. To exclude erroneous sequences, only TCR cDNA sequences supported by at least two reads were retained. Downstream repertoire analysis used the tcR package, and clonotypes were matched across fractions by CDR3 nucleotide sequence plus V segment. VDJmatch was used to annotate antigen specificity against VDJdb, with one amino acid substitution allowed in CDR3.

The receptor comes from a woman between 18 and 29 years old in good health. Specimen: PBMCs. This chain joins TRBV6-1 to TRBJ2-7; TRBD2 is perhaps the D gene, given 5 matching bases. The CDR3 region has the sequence CATGVGGFYEQYF. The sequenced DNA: TGTGCCACTGGGGTCGGCGGGTTTTACGAGCAGTACTTC.